The 27 T cell receptor beta chains below all came from one sample that was sequenced in a study of blood T cell repertoires in COVID-19. The table came from immunoSEQ multiplex PCR; TCRdb's copy has only in-frame clones and leaves some out. The repertoire consists of fewer than 350,000 clones, with 85% occurring once and the leading ten covering 7.2%. Sequenced sample: peripheral blood. All receptors come from a human donor in a cohort sampled during active COVID-19.

The chain links TRBV6-5 to TRBJ2-2, with D tentatively TRBD2 (5 bases). V gave up 7 bases and J gave up 8 bases, with 20 bases separating them. The CDR3 contains 15 residues. Germline-derived CDR1 and CDR2 are MNHEY and SVGAGI. The CDR3 protein is CASTITWSSLGELFF. The CDR3 DNA reads TGTGCCAGCACTATTACATGGTCTAGCTTGGGGGAGCTGTTTTTT.

This rearrangement joins TRBV12-3 or TRBV12-4 to TRBJ2-7; D is unclear. The CDR3 is 11 amino acids. Deletions cut 8 bases from V and 3 bases from J, with 8 bases between. CDR3 bases: TGTGCCAGCGGGCAGATCTACGAGCAGTACTTC. Translation: CASGQIYEQYF.

The genes are TRBV9 and TRBJ1-1, with 8 positions matching TRBD1. V gave up 4 bases and J gave up 5 bases; unmatched junction bases: 4. The CDR3 has 13 residues. Germline CDR1 and CDR2: SGDLS and YYNGEE. This chain's CDR3 is CASSPRTGTEAFF. CDR3 nucleotide sequence: TGTGCCAGCAGCCCGCGGACAGGGACTGAAGCTTTCTTT. Using reference TRBV9 and TRBJ1-1 for the parts outside the CDR3, the full variable domain is DSGVTQTPKHLITATGQRVTLRCSPRSGDLSVYWYQQSLDQGLQFLIQYYNGEERAKGNILERFSAQQFPDLHSELNLSSLELGDSALYFCASSPRTGTEAFFGQGTRLTVV.

The genes are TRBV11-2 and TRBJ2-6; 7 bases line up with TRBD1. After removal of 5 bases from V and 0 bases from J, the junction contained 10 bases not matched to a gene. Germline V CDR1 and CDR2: SGHAT, FQNNGV. The CDR3 extends over 18 amino acids. The CDR3 region has the DNA TGTGCCAGCAGCCCCAGACAGGGTAACCCCTCTGGGGCCAACGTCCTGACTTTC. Its translation: CASSPRQGNPSGANVLTF.

V gene TRBV7-6 combines with J gene TRBJ2-1, with D tentatively TRBD2 (7 bases). Trimming removed 8 bases at V and 6 bases at J, with 17 bases between. Germline V gene data show CDR1 as SGHVS and CDR2 as FNYEAQ. This CDR3 has 14 residues. The CDR3, as DNA: TGTGCCAGCGCTAGGGGGGGGGAATTCAATGAGCAGTTCTTC. It is translated as CASARGGEFNEQFF.

This clone was seen just once. This chain connects TRBV5-1 to TRBJ1-2; D remains unclear. Trimming stripped 0 bases from V and 5 bases from J, with 11 bases between. CDR1 is SGHRS and CDR2 is YFSETQ in the germline V gene. The CDR3 totals 14 residues. The CDR3 bases are TGCGCCAGCAGCTTGGGGGAGATAGGATATGGCTACACCTTC. Protein product: CASSLGEIGYGYTF.

Ten or more counts support this clone. The rearrangement joins TRBV19 to TRBJ2-7, with 10 bases fitting TRBD1. V shed 6 bases and J 5 bases; nucleotides not matched to a gene: 19. The CDR3 extends over 18 amino acids. From germline, CDR1 is LNHDA and CDR2 SQIVND (reference sequence). The CDR3 spells CASSKRNFVPTGGHEQYF. CDR3 sequence (DNA): TGTGCCAGTAGCAAACGAAATTTTGTCCCGACAGGGGGCCACGAGCAGTACTTC. The variable domain in full, completed from reference TRBV19 and TRBJ2-7, reads DGGITQSPKYLFRKEGQNVTLSCEQNLNHDAMYWYRQDPGQGLRLIYYSQIVNDFQKGDIAEGYSVSREKKESFPLTVTSAQKNPTAFYLCASSKRNFVPTGGHEQYFGPGTRLTVT.

V is TRBV14 and J is TRBJ2-2, with 7 bases that match TRBD1. The trim removed 1 base at V and 4 bases at J, leaving 12 bases unmatched. This CDR3 is 18 amino acids long. The germline V gene encodes CDR1 SGHDN and CDR2 FVKESK. The CDR3 DNA reads TGTGCCAGCAGCCAAGCTAGGGGGCTGAGTTTCGGCACCGGGGAGCTGTTTTTT. Its protein is CASSQARGLSFGTGELFF.

The chain is built from TRBV6-5 and TRBJ1-5; maybe TRBD1 (5 bases). This CDR3 has 15 amino acids. V lost 7 bases, J lost 5 bases, and 18 bases lay in between. The germline CDR1 and CDR2 sequences are MNHEY and SVGAGI. Here the CDR3 reads CASKRGGDWDQPQHF. The CDR3 DNA sequence: TGTGCCAGCAAAAGGGGAGGGGATTGGGATCAGCCCCAGCATTTT.

This chain links TRBV5-1 with TRBJ2-7, with 9 bases lining up with TRBD1. Germline V gene sequence: CDR1 SGHRS, CDR2 YFSETQ. This CDR3 comprises 14 residues. The V segment lost 1 base and the J segment 3 bases; nucleotides outside the gene matches: 2. In nucleotides, the CDR3 is TGCGCCAGCAGCTTGACAGGGGGCTTCTACGAGCAGTACTTC. It codes for CASSLTGGFYEQYF.

The chain uses TRBV11-3 and TRBJ2-3, with 8 bases matching TRBD1. This CDR3 spans 15 amino acids. The ends lost 5 bases at V and 4 bases at J; junction bases unmatched: 8. Germline V gene data show CDR1 as SGHNT and CDR2 as YENEEA. CDR3 protein: CASSPRTGSADTQYF. CDR3 bases: TGTGCCAGCAGCCCCCGGACAGGGTCGGCAGATACGCAGTATTTT. The entire variable domain, with the rest obtained from reference TRBV11-3 and TRBJ2-3, is as follows: EAGVVQSPRYKIIEKKQPVAFWCNPISGHNTLYWYLQNLGQGPELLIRYENEEAVDDSQLPKDRFSAERLKGVDSTLKIQPAELGDSAVYLCASSPRTGSADTQYFGPGTRLTVL.

This sequence joins TRBV5-1 and TRBJ1-1; 9 positions match TRBD1. The CDR3 spans 15 residues. After removal of 4 bases from V and 5 bases from J, the junction contained 9 bases not matched to a gene. Germline-derived CDR1 and CDR2 are SGHRS and YFSETQ. CDR3 sequence reads: CASSPDGTGLTEAFF. In nucleotides, the CDR3 is TGCGCCAGCAGCCCGGACGGGACAGGGCTTACTGAAGCTTTCTTT.

This clone occurred a few times. The V gene is TRBV28, the J gene TRBJ2-7; D not resolved. CDR3 size: 14 residues. Per germline, CDR1 MDHEN and CDR2 SYDVKM. V was shortened by 3 bases and J by 0 bases, with 9 bases between the two germline ends. CDR3 DNA sequence: TGTGCCAGCAGTTTGACACCCACCTCCTACGAGCAGTACTTC. Translating gives CASSLTPTSYEQYF. Drawing the rest from reference TRBV28 and TRBJ2-7, the complete variable domain is DVKVTQSSRYLVKRTGEKVFLECVQDMDHENMFWYRQDPGLGLRLIYFSYDVKMKEKGDIPEGYSVSREKKERFSLILESASTNQTSMYLCASSLTPTSYEQYFGPGTRLTVT.

This clone turned up a few times. The gene calls are TRBV7-9 and TRBJ1-2; possibly TRBD1 for D (6 bases). Trimming took off 6 bases at V and 4 bases at J, with 24 bases between the two ends. The CDR3 has 17 amino acids. Germline V gene lookup returns CDR1 SEHNR and CDR2 FQNEAQ (reference sequence). CDR3 loop: CASSPSGGGLRGYGYTF. The CDR3 DNA sequence: TGTGCCAGCAGTCCATCCGGCGGGGGCCTCAGGGGCTATGGCTACACCTTC.

This clone was picked up a small number of times. The rearrangement joins TRBV15 to TRBJ2-2; D may be TRBD1 (5 bases). In germline, CDR1 is LNHNV, CDR2 YYDKDF (reference sequence). The CDR3 extends over 15 amino acids. Trimming shortened V by 0 bases and J by 1 base, and 6 bases separated the two germline ends. The CDR3 spells CATSRDGQNTGELFF. The CDR3 DNA follows: TGTGCCACCAGCAGAGATGGACAGAACACCGGGGAGCTGTTTTTT. Together with reference TRBV15 and TRBJ2-2, the CDR3 gives the full variable domain: DAMVIQNPRYQVTQFGKPVTLSCSQTLNHNVMYWYQQKSSQAPKLLFHYYDKDFNNEADTPDNFQSRRPNTSFCFLDIRSPGLGDTAMYLCATSRDGQNTGELFFGEGSRLTVL.

V is TRBV29-1 and J is TRBJ1-4; possible D gene TRBD1, 5 bases. Trimming removed 7 bases from V and 4 bases from J, with 16 bases in between. There are 14 residues in the CDR3. The germline gives CDR1 SQVTM, CDR2 ANQGSEA. The CDR3 region has the DNA TGCAGCGCCACGGGGACTCCGAATAATGAAAAACTGTTTTTT. It translates to CSATGTPNNEKLFF.

This clone was seen only once. This chain connects TRBV28 to TRBJ1-2; the match to TRBD1 covers 7 bases. Trimming cost V 2 bases and J 2 bases; bases outside gene matches: 8. The CDR3 contains 16 residues. Germline V lookup: CDR1 MDHEN, CDR2 SYDVKM. The CDR3 nucleotides are TGTGCCAGCAGTTTACTTCGGACAGGACTCAACTATGGCTACACCTTC. Its translation: CASSLLRTGLNYGYTF.

This chain uses TRBV24-1 with TRBJ1-5, with D possibly matching TRBD1 (6 bases). From germline, CDR1 is KGHDR and CDR2 SFDVKD. The CDR3 is 13 amino acids. V dropped 9 bases and J dropped 3 bases, with 11 bases sitting between them. The CDR3 DNA follows: TGTGCCACCTCACAGGGACCCAATCAGCCCCAGCATTTT. Translated: CATSQGPNQPQHF.

The V call is TRBV5-6, the J call TRBJ2-1; D may be TRBD2 (6 bases). The length of the CDR3 is 16 residues. V was pared by 2 bases and J by 5 bases, with 17 bases between. Per the germline V gene, CDR1 is SGHDT and CDR2 is YYEEEE. The DNA of the CDR3 is TGTGCCAGCAGCTTCGGGGGTAGCATGGCGAACAATGAGCAGTTCTTC. This gives the protein CASSFGGSMANNEQFF.

The chain employs TRBV6-6 and TRBJ2-5; 8 bases map to TRBD1. Trimming removed 10 bases from V and 1 base from J; junction bases left unmatched: 11. This CDR3 spans 15 amino acids. CDR1 is MNHNY and CDR2 is SVGAGI in the germline V gene (reference sequence). CDR3 nucleotides: TGTGCCACCGCCGGACAGGGAAGGGTCCAAGAGACCCAGTACTTC. It is translated as CATAGQGRVQETQYF.

This chain connects TRBV5-5 to TRBJ2-1; 7 positions match TRBD2. Germline CDR1 and CDR2: SGHKS and YYEKEE (reference sequence). This CDR3 comprises 15 residues. After removal of 4 bases from V and 4 bases from J, the junction contained 8 bases not matched to a gene. The CDR3 loop is CASSPLGGGYNEQFF. The CDR3 DNA sequence: TGTGCCAGCAGCCCCCTTGGCGGGGGTTACAATGAGCAGTTCTTC.

The chain combines TRBV7-3 with TRBJ2-1, with TRBD2 matching over 9 bases. J was trimmed by 0 bases and V by 2 bases; bases with no gene match: 5. In germline, CDR1 is SGHTA, CDR2 FQGTGA. This CDR3 comprises 17 residues. CDR3 sequence: CASSLASGTSSYNEQFF. The DNA of the CDR3 is TGTGCCAGCAGCTTAGCTAGCGGGACCAGCTCCTACAATGAGCAGTTCTTC.

The chain carries TRBV6-5 and TRBJ1-2; D perhaps matches TRBD1 (5 bases). V dropped 6 bases and J dropped 2 bases, with 16 bases sitting between them. The CDR3 has 15 residues. Germline V gene data show CDR1 as MNHEY and CDR2 as SVGAGI. CDR3 DNA sequence: TGTGCCAGCAGAACCCACGGGGGTAGAAACTATGGCTACACCTTC. This codes for CASRTHGGRNYGYTF.

The gene calls are TRBV5-1 and TRBJ1-6, with a possible D match to TRBD1 (6 bases). The germline V gene encodes CDR1 SGHRS and CDR2 YFSETQ. This CDR3 spans 16 amino acids. Trimming removed 0 bases from V and 8 bases from J, with 15 bases in between. CDR3 loop: CASSLGGYREHSPLHF. In DNA, the CDR3 is TGCGCCAGCAGCTTGGGGGGTTACAGGGAGCATTCACCCCTCCACTTT.

The chain employs TRBV18 and TRBJ1-1, with 8 bases identical to TRBD1. This CDR3 has 15 residues. Germline assignment: CDR1 KGHSH and CDR2 LQKENI. Trimming at V came to 3 bases and at J to 0 bases, leaving 3 bases not matched to a gene. CDR3 protein: CASSPKTGVNTEAFF. DNA for the CDR3: TGTGCCAGCTCACCCAAGACAGGGGTGAACACTGAAGCTTTCTTT.

Here the CDR3 reads CASSFPLGGYTF. In nucleotides, the CDR3 is TGTGCCAGCAGTTTTCCCTTGGGCGGCTACACCTTC. This chain uses TRBV6-2 or TRBV6-3 with TRBJ1-2; D remains ambiguous. CDR3 length: 12 residues. V lost 4 bases and J lost 8, with 11 bases in between. CDR1 and CDR2 (germline): MNHEY, SVGEGT.

This chain links TRBV7-9 with TRBJ1-1; no definite D call. Germline values: CDR1 SEHNR, CDR2 FQNEAQ (reference sequence). V lost 1 base and J 4 bases, leaving 10 bases between the germline ends. The CDR3 sequence is 14 residues long. The CDR3 here is CASSLGDTRTEAFF. For the CDR3, the DNA is TGTGCCAGCAGCTTAGGTGACACTCGCACTGAAGCTTTCTTT. The full variable domain, completed using reference TRBV7-9 and TRBJ1-1, is DTGVSQNPRHKITKRGQNVTFRCDPISEHNRLYWYRQTLGQGPEFLTYFQNEAQLEKSRLLSDRFSAERPKGSFSTLEIQRTEQGDSAMYLCASSLGDTRTEAFFGQGTRLTVV.